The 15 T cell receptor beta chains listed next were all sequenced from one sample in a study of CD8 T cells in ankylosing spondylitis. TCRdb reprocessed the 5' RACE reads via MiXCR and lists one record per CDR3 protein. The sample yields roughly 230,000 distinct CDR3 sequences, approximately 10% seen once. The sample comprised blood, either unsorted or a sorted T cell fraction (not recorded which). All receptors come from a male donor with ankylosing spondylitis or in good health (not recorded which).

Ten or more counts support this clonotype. CDR3 DNA: TGCAGTGCTAGGGGACTAGCGCAAGCCCAAGAGACCCAGTACTTC. Amino acids: CSARGLAQAQETQYF. The chain joins TRBV20-1 to TRBJ2-5; 10 bases align to TRBD2. This CDR3 region has 15 residues. Germline values: CDR1 DFQATT, CDR2 SNEGSKA (reference sequence). Unmatched junction bases numbered 5, after V lost 3 bases and J lost 1 base.

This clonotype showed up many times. The CDR3 coding sequence is TGTGCCAGCAGTTTAGAAGGCCACTCCTACGAGCAGTACTTC. Protein: CASSLEGHSYEQYF. The rearrangement uses TRBV27 and TRBJ2-7; D ambiguous. The V end lost 2 bases, the J end lost 0 bases, and 8 bases lay between the germline ends. This CDR3 region has 14 residues. Germline V gene sequence: CDR1 MNHEY, CDR2 SMNVEV (reference sequence).

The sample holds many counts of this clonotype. Written as DNA, the CDR3 is TGTGCCAGCAGCCCTAGCGGGGGGACCTTCCAAGAGACCCAGTACTTC. Its protein is CASSPSGGTFQETQYF. The chain has TRBV7-2 and TRBJ2-5; 11 bases align to TRBD2. J was trimmed by 1 base and V by 5 bases; bases with no gene match: 6. The CDR3 totals 16 residues. Germline loops: CDR1 SGHTA, CDR2 FQGNSA. Supplemented by reference TRBV7-2 and TRBJ2-5, the full variable domain reads GAGVSQSPSNKVTEKGKDVELRCDPISGHTALYWYRQSLGQGLEFLIYFQGNSAPDKSGLPSDRFSAERTGGSVSTLTIQRTQQEDSAVYLCASSPSGGTFQETQYFGPGTRLLVL.

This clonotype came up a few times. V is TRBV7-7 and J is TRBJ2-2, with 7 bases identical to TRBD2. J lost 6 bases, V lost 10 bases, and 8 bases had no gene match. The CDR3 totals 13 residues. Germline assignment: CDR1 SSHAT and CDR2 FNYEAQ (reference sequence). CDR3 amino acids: CATPREGSGELFF. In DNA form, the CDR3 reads TGTGCCACTCCGAGGGAGGGCTCCGGGGAGCTGTTTTTT.

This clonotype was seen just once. As DNA, the CDR3 is TGTGCCAGCATCCGGACTAGCGGGCGTCCTCCGTACGAGCAGTACTTC. Translated: CASIRTSGRPPYEQYF. This chain uses TRBV7-2 with TRBJ2-7, with 11 bases identical to TRBD2. V lost 7 bases and J lost 4; bases outside the gene matches: 12. The CDR3 is 16 residues long. From germline, CDR1 is SGHTA and CDR2 FQGNSA.

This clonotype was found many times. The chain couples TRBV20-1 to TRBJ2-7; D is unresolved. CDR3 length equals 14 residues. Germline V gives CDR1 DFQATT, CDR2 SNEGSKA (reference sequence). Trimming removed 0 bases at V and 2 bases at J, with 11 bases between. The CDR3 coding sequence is TGCAGTGCTAGAGATCGTGGCTACACCTACGAGCAGTACTTC. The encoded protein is CSARDRGYTYEQYF.

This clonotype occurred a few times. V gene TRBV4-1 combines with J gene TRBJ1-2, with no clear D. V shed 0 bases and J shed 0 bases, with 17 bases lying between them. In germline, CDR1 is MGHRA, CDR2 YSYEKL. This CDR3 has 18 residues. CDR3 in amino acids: CASSQEWDSKSTNYGYTF. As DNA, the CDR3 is TGCGCCAGCAGCCAAGAATGGGATTCCAAATCCACTAACTATGGCTACACCTTC.

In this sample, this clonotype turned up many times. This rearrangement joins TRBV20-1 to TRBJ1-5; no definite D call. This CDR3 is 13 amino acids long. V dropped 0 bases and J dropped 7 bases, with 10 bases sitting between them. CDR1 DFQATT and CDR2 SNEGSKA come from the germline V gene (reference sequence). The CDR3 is CSAREGRSQPQHF. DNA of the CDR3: TGCAGTGCTAGAGAGGGCCGGTCCCAGCCCCAGCATTTT.

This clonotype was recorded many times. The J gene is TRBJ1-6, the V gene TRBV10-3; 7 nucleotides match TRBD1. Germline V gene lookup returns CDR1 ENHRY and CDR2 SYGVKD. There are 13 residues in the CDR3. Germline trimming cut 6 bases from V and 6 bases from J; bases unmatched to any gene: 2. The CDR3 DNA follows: TGTGCCATCAGCGGGACAGCTAATTCACCCCTCCACTTT. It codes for CAISGTANSPLHF.

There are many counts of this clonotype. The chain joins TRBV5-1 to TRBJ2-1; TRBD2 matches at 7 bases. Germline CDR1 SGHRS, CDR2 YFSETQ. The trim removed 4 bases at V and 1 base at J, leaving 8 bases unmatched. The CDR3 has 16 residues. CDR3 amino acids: CASSPIGEGSYNEQFF. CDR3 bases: TGCGCCAGCAGCCCCATAGGGGAGGGATCCTACAATGAGCAGTTCTTC.

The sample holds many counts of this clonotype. The CDR3 coding sequence is TGTGCCAGCAGTGAAAGGCTCTGGGACGGGGAAAAACTGTTTTTT. Its translation: CASSERLWDGEKLFF. This chain links TRBV25-1 with TRBJ1-4; tentative D call: TRBD1 (5 bases). The CDR3 consists of 15 residues. V lost 2 bases and J lost 8, with 15 bases in between. Germline V gene data show CDR1 as MGHDK and CDR2 as SYGVNS. Drawing the rest from reference TRBV25-1 and TRBJ1-4, the complete variable domain is EADIYQTPRYLVIGTGKKITLECSQTMGHDKMYWYQQDPGMELHLIHYSYGVNSTEKGDLSSESTVSRIRTEHFPLTLESARPSHTSQYLCASSERLWDGEKLFFGSGTQLSVL.

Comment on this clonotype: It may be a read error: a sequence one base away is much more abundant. CDR3 protein: CASSVGGSGANVLTF. In nucleotides, the CDR3 is TGTGCCAGCAGCGTCGGGGGTTCGGGGGCCAACGTCCTGACTTTC. The chain employs TRBV9 and TRBJ2-6, with D tentatively TRBD2 (6 bases). V was pared by 2 bases and J by 4 bases, with 10 bases between. Germline V gene sequence: CDR1 SGDLS, CDR2 YYNGEE. This CDR3 comprises 15 residues.

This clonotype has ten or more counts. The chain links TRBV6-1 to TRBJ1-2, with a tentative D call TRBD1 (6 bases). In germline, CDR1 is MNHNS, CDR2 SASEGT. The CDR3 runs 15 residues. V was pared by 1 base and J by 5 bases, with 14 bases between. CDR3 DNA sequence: TGTGCCAGCAGTGAAGTAGGGGCGCAGGGGTATGGCTACACCTTC. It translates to CASSEVGAQGYGYTF.

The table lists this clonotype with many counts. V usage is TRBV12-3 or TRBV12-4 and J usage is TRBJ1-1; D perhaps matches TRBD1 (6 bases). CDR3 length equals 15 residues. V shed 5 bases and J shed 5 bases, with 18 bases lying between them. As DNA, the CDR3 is TGTGCCAGCAGTCCGACCCCGACAGGTTGGACTGAAGCTTTCTTT. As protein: CASSPTPTGWTEAFF.

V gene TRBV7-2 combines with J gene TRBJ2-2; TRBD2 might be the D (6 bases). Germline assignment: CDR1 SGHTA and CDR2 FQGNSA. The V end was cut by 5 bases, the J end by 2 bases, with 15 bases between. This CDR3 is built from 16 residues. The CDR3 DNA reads TGTGCCAGCAGCCCCTTGGCGGGGATTAACACCGGGGAGCTGTTTTTT. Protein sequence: CASSPLAGINTGELFF.